Presented here are 16 T cell receptor beta chains from one specimen sequenced in a study of blood T cell repertoires in COVID-19. Sequenced by immunoSEQ multiplex PCR; TCRdb stores in-frame clones only, minus some. Seen here are fewer than 70,000 clones, 88% observed once, and the top ten hold around 3.5%. The sequenced material came from peripheral blood. The receptors here all came from a human donor in a cohort sampled during active COVID-19.

J is TRBJ2-1 and V is TRBV7-2; D is unresolved. Trimming shortened V by 5 bases and J by 0 bases, and 11 bases separated the two germline ends. This CDR3 contains 15 residues. Germline lookup yields CDR1 SGHTA and CDR2 FQGNSA. The CDR3 DNA reads as TGTGCCAGCAGCCCCACCCGGAGCTCCTACAATGAGCAGTTCTTC. The encoded protein is CASSPTRSSYNEQFF.

The chain has TRBV5-1 and TRBJ1-4; tentative D call: TRBD1 (6 bases). CDR3 length: 15 residues. CDR1 is SGHRS and CDR2 is YFSETQ in the germline V gene. V shed 5 bases and J shed 10 bases, with 21 bases lying between them. In nucleotides, the CDR3 is TGCGCCAGCAGGAACAACCGGGACATAGGGGGAAAACTGTTTTTT. The encoded protein is CASRNNRDIGGKLFF.

In this sample, this clone turned up once. The chain employs TRBV12-3 or TRBV12-4 and TRBJ1-1; no firm D call. The V end lost 5 bases, the J end lost 7 bases, and 8 bases lay between the germline ends. The CDR3 contains 11 residues. CDR3 sequence reads: CASSVRIEAFF. The CDR3 nucleotides are TGTGCCAGCAGTGTCCGTATTGAAGCTTTCTTT.

The rearrangement uses TRBV5-1 and TRBJ2-7, with TRBD1 matching 11 bases. CDR3 length equals 15 residues. Germline trimming cut 0 bases from V and 2 bases from J; bases unmatched to any gene: 1. Germline V lookup: CDR1 SGHRS, CDR2 YFSETQ. The CDR3 region has the DNA TGCGCCAGCAGCTTGGGGGGACAGGGGGCCTACGAGCAGTACTTC. Its protein is CASSLGGQGAYEQYF. Drawing the rest from reference TRBV5-1 and TRBJ2-7, the complete variable domain is KAGVTQTPRYLIKTRGQQVTLSCSPISGHRSVSWYQQTPGQGLQFLFEYFSETQRNKGNFPGRFSGRQFSNSRSEMNVSTLELGDSALYLCASSLGGQGAYEQYFGPGTRLTVT.

The chain joins TRBV7-2 to TRBJ2-3; 8 bases are a match to TRBD2. The ends lost 2 bases at V and 5 bases at J; junction bases unmatched: 9. Germline loops: CDR1 SGHTA, CDR2 FQGNSA. This CDR3 is built from 16 residues. The CDR3 sequence is CASSLSGGGSEDTQYF. DNA of the CDR3: TGTGCCAGCAGCTTATCGGGGGGGGGCTCAGAAGATACGCAGTATTTT.

The chain employs TRBV18 and TRBJ2-7, with TRBD2 identical over 8 bases. The CDR3 runs to 14 residues. The V gene's germline CDR1 is KGHSH and CDR2 LQKENI. Germline trimming cut 2 bases from V and 3 bases from J; bases unmatched to any gene: 3. The chain's CDR3 is CASSPSGGVYEQYF. The DNA of the CDR3 is TGTGCCAGCTCACCATCGGGGGGGGTCTACGAGCAGTACTTC.

This chain links TRBV19 with TRBJ2-2, with 10 bases aligning to TRBD1. Losses at the gene ends were 3 bases for V and 1 base for J; bases not matched to a gene: 5. Per germline, CDR1 LNHDA and CDR2 SQIVND (reference sequence). This CDR3 contains 17 residues. The CDR3 is CASSIRTGGRNTGELFF. The CDR3 DNA follows: TGTGCCAGTAGTATTAGGACAGGGGGTCGGAACACCGGGGAGCTGTTTTTT.

V is TRBV6-5 and J is TRBJ1-2; the D gene is possibly TRBD1 (6 bases). Germline-derived CDR1 and CDR2 are MNHEY and SVGAGI. The CDR3 is made up of 14 amino acids. V was shortened by 6 bases and J by 5 bases, with 16 bases between the two germline ends. CDR3 in DNA: TGTGCCAGCAGCACATCGGGACAAGGGTATGGCTACACCTTC. Protein product: CASSTSGQGYGYTF.

The genes are TRBV7-3 and TRBJ2-1; 7 bases line up with TRBD2. Germline V gene sequence: CDR1 SGHTA, CDR2 FQGTGA. This CDR3 region has 13 residues. V shed 3 bases and J 8 bases; nucleotides not matched to a gene: 4. CDR3 loop: CASSLGGSHEQFF. DNA for the CDR3: TGTGCCAGCAGCTTGGGCGGGAGCCATGAGCAGTTCTTC.

J is TRBJ1-1 and V is TRBV7-2; no reliable D call. Germline V gene lookup returns CDR1 SGHTA and CDR2 FQGNSA. V shed 2 bases and J shed 3 bases, with 10 bases lying between them. The CDR3 length is 14 residues. DNA of the CDR3: TGTGCCAGCAGCTTAAACCGAGTTGACACTGAAGCTTTCTTT. Its protein product is CASSLNRVDTEAFF.

The V and J genes are TRBV18 and TRBJ2-1; 8 bases are a match to TRBD2. Germline V gene sequence: CDR1 KGHSH, CDR2 LQKENI. The CDR3 has 18 amino acids. J lost 3 bases, V lost 2 bases, and 12 bases had no gene match. The CDR3 nucleotides are TGTGCCAGCTCACCAACTGTGGGGACGGGGGGGATCTACAATGAGCAGTTCTTC. Amino acid sequence: CASSPTVGTGGIYNEQFF.

The genes are TRBV28 and TRBJ2-3; D is possibly TRBD2 (5 bases). The CDR3 length is 14 residues. Germline assignment: CDR1 MDHEN and CDR2 SYDVKM. V was clipped by 6 bases and J by 0 bases, with 10 bases between them. CDR3 in DNA: TGTGCCAGCAGCCTCCTAGCAAGCACAGATACGCAGTATTTT. It yields the protein CASSLLASTDTQYF.

This clone showed up just once. The chain uses TRBV6-4 and TRBJ2-3; D perhaps matches TRBD1 (5 bases). The germline gives CDR1 MRHNA, CDR2 SNTAGT. CDR3 size: 13 residues. Trimming took off 8 bases at V and 0 bases at J, with 9 bases between the two ends. The CDR3 loop is CASQQVSTDTQYF. In DNA, the CDR3 is TGTGCCAGCCAACAGGTTAGCACAGATACGCAGTATTTT.

The CDR3 nucleotides read TGTGCCAGTAGTATGGGTAGCGGGGGGCGCACAGATACGCAGTATTTT. Protein product: CASSMGSGGRTDTQYF. The chain employs TRBV19 and TRBJ2-3; 10 bases agree with TRBD2. Germline CDR1 is LNHDA and CDR2 is SQIVND (reference sequence). V lost 3 bases, J lost 1 base, and 4 bases stayed unmatched. There are 16 residues in the CDR3.

This clone showed up just a few times. The J gene is TRBJ1-2, the V gene TRBV27; possibly TRBD1 for D (6 bases). This CDR3 has 16 amino acids. The germline V gene has CDR1 MNHEY and CDR2 SMNVEV (reference sequence). V was trimmed by 3 bases and J by 5 bases, leaving 19 bases between them. The CDR3 is CASSFQGLSERYGYTF. CDR3 in DNA: TGTGCCAGCAGTTTCCAGGGGCTATCAGAGCGGTATGGCTACACCTTC.

This sequence joins TRBV11-2 and TRBJ2-1; TRBD2 matches 7 bases. Germline CDR1 SGHAT, CDR2 FQNNGV. The CDR3 loop spans 16 amino acids. After removal of 5 bases from V and 4 bases from J, the junction contained 11 bases not matched to a gene. The CDR3 region has the DNA TGTGCCAGCAGCCTCCGCGGAAGCGGGACTTACAATGAGCAGTTCTTC. Translation: CASSLRGSGTYNEQFF.